This T cell receptor beta chain was recovered during a study of tumor-infiltrating lymphocytes in primary liver carcinoma. Overall study context: Lesions, classed as T1-T3 N0M0, spanned roughly 4.2 to 10 cm across.

Taking about 18-30 mg of unsorted bulk tissue, the authors co-extracted RNA and DNA. This clonotype has just one count. What it binds is not known. Trimming removed 6 bases from V and 5 bases from J, with 16 bases in between. Germline V gene data show CDR1 as SEHNR and CDR2 as FQNEAQ (reference sequence). This CDR3 is built from 15 residues. TCR beta cDNA was made from 500 ng total RNA with a constant-region primer. Three rounds of nested multiplex PCR with slightly modified ARM-PCR produced TCR beta libraries. Each of the first two PCR rounds ran approximately 9 cycles with TRBV1-TRBV30 forward and C-beta reverse primers. TCRdb used MiXCR to reprocess the multiplex PCR reads, holding one entry per CDR3 protein. The table lists 40,000 to 55,000 distinct CDR3 sequences, approximately 70% of them singletons, with less than 35% in the top ten. Notes on the study in general: Tumors had a top-250-clone fraction that was significantly higher than blood (p = 0.039). Lesser overlap characterized tumor-adjacent and tumor-blood pairs relative to tumor region pairs. Only about 7-24% of top clones appeared in all five tumor regions.

This TCR was sampled from a man aged 35 to 55 with primary liver carcinoma and hepatitis B virus infection. The chain links TRBV7-9 to TRBJ2-2; tentative D call: TRBD2 (5 bases). Sequencing used liver tumor tissue from sampling region 5. As to subset: tumor region T5, tumor centre. In DNA, the CDR3 is TGTGCCAGCAGTTTGGGCGGGTCTACTACCGGGGAGCTGTTTTTT. The encoded protein is CASSLGGSTTGELFF.